This entry is about one TCR beta chain. What it recognizes is unknown. The record originates from a study of chemoradiotherapy in HPV16-positive cancers. Study information: Candidate HPV-specific clones and shared TCR motifs came from two HPV16-positive patients.

General study findings and limits: Only a couple of HPV16-positive patients supplied the functional HPV-specificity definition. Better recurrence-free survival went with HPV-responsive T-cell expansion in HPV16-positive patients. During treatment, candidate HPV-specific clones and E7-related motifs expanded in tumor.

The table came from immunoSEQ multiplex PCR; TCRdb's copy has only in-frame clones and leaves some out. This sample carries about 34,000 clones, 92% of them seen once, and the ten largest clones take roughly 3.7%. The source is a human donor with HPV-associated anogenital cancer. Material: blood, obtained from a patient who underwent chemoradiotherapy.

The CDR3 region is CASSLSAGANYGYTF. The CDR3 DNA is TGCGCCAGCAGCTTGTCGGCAGGGGCTAACTATGGCTACACCTTC. The V and J genes are TRBV5-1 and TRBJ1-2; tentative D call: TRBD1 (6 bases). The ends were cut back, 1 base at V and 0 bases at J, with 10 bases in the middle. The CDR3 is 15 amino acids. The germline V gene has CDR1 SGHRS and CDR2 YFSETQ. Complete variable domain (other parts from reference TRBV5-1 and TRBJ1-2): KAGVTQTPRYLIKTRGQQVTLSCSPISGHRSVSWYQQTPGQGLQFLFEYFSETQRNKGNFPGRFSGRQFSNSRSEMNVSTLELGDSALYLCASSLSAGANYGYTFGSGTRLTVV.